Included here is one TCR beta chain sequence, with context. Repertoires were generated with immunoSEQ multiplex PCR, while TCRdb's copy carries only in-frame clones and drops some. The table has about 84,000 clones, 65% to 90% seen once. This specimen belongs to a study of control samples from healthy donors and cancer patients. CDR1 is ENHRY, CDR2 SYGVKD, per germline. This CDR3 region has 18 residues. V shed 2 bases and J 4 bases; nucleotides not matched to a gene: 13. The chain recombines TRBV10-3 with TRBJ2-7; 11 nucleotides line up with TRBD2. The sequence was obtained from a man aged 60-69 years with head and neck cancer. Sequenced: PBMCs. CDR3 protein: CAISERQIAGGGLYEQYF. The CDR3 DNA reads TGTGCCATCAGTGAGCGGCAGATAGCGGGAGGGGGTTTATACGAGCAGTACTTC.